Sequencing of this TCR beta chain was carried out in a study of T cell changes during pregnancy in multiple sclerosis. Clones were read by immunoSEQ multiplex PCR, and TCRdb kept only the in-frame ones, dropping some. The data show around 49,000 clones, around 87% seen once. This TCR came from a female donor in good health, enrolled as a control in a pregnancy study. The sample was peripheral blood, taken after pregnancy.

The CDR3 DNA is TGCGCCAGCAGGTCCGGGACAGGGGTAACAGATACGCAGTATTTT. Protein sequence: CASRSGTGVTDTQYF. The V and J genes are TRBV5-1 and TRBJ2-3; TRBD1 aligns across 10 bases. CDR3 size: 15 residues. CDR1 is SGHRS, CDR2 YFSETQ, per germline. Trimming cost V 5 bases and J 3 bases; bases outside gene matches: 6.